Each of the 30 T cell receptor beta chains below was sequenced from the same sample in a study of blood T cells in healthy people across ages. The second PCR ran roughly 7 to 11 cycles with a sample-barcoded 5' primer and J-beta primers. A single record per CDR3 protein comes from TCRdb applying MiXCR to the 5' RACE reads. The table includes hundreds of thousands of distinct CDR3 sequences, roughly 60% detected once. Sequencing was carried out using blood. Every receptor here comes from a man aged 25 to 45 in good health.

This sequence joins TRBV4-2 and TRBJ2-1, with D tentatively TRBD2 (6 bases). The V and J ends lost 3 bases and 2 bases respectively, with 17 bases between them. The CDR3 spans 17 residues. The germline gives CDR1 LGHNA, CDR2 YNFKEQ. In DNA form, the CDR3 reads TGTGCCAGCAGCCAGCGAGCCGGGACTTCGACCTACAATGAGCAGTTCTTC. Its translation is CASSQRAGTSTYNEQFF.

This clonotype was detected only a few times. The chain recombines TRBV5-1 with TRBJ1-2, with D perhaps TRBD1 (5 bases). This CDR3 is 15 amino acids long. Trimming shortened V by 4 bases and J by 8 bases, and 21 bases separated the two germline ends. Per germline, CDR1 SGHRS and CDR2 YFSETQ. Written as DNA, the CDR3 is TGCGCCAGCAGCCAAGGGGACTCAGAATCAGGGGGCTACACCTTC. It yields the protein CASSQGDSESGGYTF.

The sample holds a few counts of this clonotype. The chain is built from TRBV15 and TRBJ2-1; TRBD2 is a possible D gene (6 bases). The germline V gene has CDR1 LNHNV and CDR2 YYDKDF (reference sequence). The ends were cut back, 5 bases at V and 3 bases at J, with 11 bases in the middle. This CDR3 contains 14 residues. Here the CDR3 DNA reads TGTGCCACCAGCCCGGGGGTGAACTACAATGAGCAGTTCTTC. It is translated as CATSPGVNYNEQFF.

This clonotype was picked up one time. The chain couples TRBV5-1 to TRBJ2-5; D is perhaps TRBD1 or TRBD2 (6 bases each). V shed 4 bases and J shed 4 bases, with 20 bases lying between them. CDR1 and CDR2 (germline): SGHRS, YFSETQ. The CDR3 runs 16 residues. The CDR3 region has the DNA TGCGCCAGCAGCCCTACCCAGGGGCGGGGAGGAGAGACCCAGTACTTC. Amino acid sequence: CASSPTQGRGGETQYF. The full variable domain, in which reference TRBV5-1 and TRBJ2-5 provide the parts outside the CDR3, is KAGVTQTPRYLIKTRGQQVTLSCSPISGHRSVSWYQQTPGQGLQFLFEYFSETQRNKGNFPGRFSGRQFSNSRSEMNVSTLELGDSALYLCASSPTQGRGGETQYFGPGTRLLVL.

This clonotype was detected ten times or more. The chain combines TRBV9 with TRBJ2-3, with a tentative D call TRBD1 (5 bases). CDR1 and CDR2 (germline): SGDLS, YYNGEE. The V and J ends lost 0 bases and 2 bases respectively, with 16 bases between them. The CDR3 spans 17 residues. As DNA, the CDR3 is TGTGCCAGCAGCGTAGGTCAGGGTATTGATCTCACAGATACGCAGTATTTT. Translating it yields CASSVGQGIDLTDTQYF.

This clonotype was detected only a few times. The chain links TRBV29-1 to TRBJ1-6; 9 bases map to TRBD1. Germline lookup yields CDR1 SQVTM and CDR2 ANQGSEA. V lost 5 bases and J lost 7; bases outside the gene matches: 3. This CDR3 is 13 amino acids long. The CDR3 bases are TGCAGCGTTAAGACAGGGGGGAATTCACCCCTCCACTTT. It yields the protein CSVKTGGNSPLHF.

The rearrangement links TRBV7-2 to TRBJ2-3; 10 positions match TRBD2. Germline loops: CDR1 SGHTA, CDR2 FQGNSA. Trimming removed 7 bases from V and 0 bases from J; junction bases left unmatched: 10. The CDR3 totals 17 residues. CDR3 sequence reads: CASILLAGTTSTDTQYF. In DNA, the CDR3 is TGTGCCAGCATTTTACTAGCGGGGACCACTAGCACAGATACGCAGTATTTT. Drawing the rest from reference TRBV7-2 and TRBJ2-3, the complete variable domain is GAGVSQSPSNKVTEKGKDVELRCDPISGHTALYWYRQSLGQGLEFLIYFQGNSAPDKSGLPSDRFSAERTGGSVSTLTIQRTQQEDSAVYLCASILLAGTTSTDTQYFGPGTRLTVL.

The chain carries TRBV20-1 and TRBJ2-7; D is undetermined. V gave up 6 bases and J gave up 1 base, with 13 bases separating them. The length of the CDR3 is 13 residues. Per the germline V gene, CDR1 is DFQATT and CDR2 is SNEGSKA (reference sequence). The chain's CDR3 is CSAKAPGSYEQYF. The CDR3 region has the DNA TGCAGTGCGAAGGCACCTGGATCCTACGAGCAGTACTTC.

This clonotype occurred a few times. Here the CDR3 DNA reads TGCAGTGCTACCGGGGCCGGGGGATCCTACGAGCAGTACTTC. It codes for CSATGAGGSYEQYF. The V gene is TRBV20-1, the J gene TRBJ2-7, with D possibly matching TRBD2 (6 bases). Germline V gives CDR1 DFQATT, CDR2 SNEGSKA (reference sequence). V shed 4 bases and J shed 1 base, with 14 bases lying between them. CDR3 length: 14 amino acids.

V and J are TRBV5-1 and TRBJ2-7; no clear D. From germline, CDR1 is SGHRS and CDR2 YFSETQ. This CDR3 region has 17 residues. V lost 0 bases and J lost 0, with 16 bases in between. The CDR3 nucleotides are TGCGCCAGCAGCTTGGTCTCCGGCCCCAGGAGCTCCTACGAGCAGTACTTC. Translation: CASSLVSGPRSSYEQYF. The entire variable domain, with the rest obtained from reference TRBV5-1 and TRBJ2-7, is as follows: KAGVTQTPRYLIKTRGQQVTLSCSPISGHRSVSWYQQTPGQGLQFLFEYFSETQRNKGNFPGRFSGRQFSNSRSEMNVSTLELGDSALYLCASSLVSGPRSSYEQYFGPGTRLTVT.

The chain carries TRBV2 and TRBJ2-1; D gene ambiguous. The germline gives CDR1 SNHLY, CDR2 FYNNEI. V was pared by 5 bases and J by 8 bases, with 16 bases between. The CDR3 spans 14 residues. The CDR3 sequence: CASSRSLGWDEQFF. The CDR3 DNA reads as TGTGCCAGCAGTCGTAGTTTAGGGTGGGATGAGCAGTTCTTC.

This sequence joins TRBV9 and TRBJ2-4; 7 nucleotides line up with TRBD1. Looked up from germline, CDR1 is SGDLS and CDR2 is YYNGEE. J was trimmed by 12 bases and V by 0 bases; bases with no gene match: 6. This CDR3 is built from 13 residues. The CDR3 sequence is CASSVGRQGNQYF. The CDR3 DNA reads TGTGCCAGCAGCGTAGGCCGACAGGGCAATCAGTACTTC. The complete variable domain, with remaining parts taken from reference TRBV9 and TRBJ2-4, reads DSGVTQTPKHLITATGQRVTLRCSPRSGDLSVYWYQQSLDQGLQFLIQYYNGEERAKGNILERFSAQQFPDLHSELNLSSLELGDSALYFCASSVGRQGNQYFGAGTRLSVL.

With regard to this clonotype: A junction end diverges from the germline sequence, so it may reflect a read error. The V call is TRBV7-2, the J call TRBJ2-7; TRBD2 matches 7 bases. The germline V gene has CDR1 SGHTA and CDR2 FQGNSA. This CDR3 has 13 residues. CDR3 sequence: CVSSLWSGNEQYF. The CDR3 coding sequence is TGTGTCAGCAGCTTATGGAGCGGGAACGAGCAGTACTTC.

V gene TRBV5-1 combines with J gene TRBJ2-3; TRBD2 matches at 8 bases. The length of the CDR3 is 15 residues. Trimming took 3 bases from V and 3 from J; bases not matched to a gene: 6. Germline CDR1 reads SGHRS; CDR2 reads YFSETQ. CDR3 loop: CASSSLAGWTDTQYF. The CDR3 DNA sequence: TGCGCCAGCAGCTCTCTAGCGGGTTGGACAGATACGCAGTATTTT.

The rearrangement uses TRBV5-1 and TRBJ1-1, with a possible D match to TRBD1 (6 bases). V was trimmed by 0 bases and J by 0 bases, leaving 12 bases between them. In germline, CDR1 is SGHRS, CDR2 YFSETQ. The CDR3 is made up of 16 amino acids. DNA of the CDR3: TGCGCCAGCAGCTTGGAGGGGGACTTAATGAACACTGAAGCTTTCTTT. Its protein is CASSLEGDLMNTEAFF.

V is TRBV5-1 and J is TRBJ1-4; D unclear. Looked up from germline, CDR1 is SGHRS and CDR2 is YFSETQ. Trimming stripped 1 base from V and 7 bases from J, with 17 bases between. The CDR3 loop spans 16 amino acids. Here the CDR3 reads CASSLSPTDGSEKLFF. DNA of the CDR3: TGCGCCAGCAGCTTGTCACCGACGGACGGGAGTGAAAAACTGTTTTTT.

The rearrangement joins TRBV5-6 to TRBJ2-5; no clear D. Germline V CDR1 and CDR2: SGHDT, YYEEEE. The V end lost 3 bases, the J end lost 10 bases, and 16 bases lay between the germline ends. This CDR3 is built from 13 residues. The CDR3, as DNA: TGTGCCAGCAGCTCCCTGGACGGGTTCGACCAGTACTTC. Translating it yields CASSSLDGFDQYF.

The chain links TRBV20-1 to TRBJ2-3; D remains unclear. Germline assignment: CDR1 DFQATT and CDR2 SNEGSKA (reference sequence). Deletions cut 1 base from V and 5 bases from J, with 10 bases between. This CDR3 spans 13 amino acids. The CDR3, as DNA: TGCAGTGCTAGAGTGGGGTCGCGAGATACGCAGTATTTT. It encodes CSARVGSRDTQYF.

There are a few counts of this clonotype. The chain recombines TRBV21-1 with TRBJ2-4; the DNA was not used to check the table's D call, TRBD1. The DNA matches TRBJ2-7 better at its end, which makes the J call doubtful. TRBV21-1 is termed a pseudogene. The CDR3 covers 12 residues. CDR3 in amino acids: CASSKRGGEQYF. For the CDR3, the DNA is TGTGCCAGCAGCAAACGGGGGGGCGAGCAGTACTTC.

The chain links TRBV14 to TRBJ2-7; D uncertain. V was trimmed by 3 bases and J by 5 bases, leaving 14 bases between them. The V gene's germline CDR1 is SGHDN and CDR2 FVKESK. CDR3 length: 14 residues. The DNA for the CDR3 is TGTGCCAGCAGCCAGGATCTAGGTTCCGACGAGCAGTACTTC. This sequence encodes CASSQDLGSDEQYF.

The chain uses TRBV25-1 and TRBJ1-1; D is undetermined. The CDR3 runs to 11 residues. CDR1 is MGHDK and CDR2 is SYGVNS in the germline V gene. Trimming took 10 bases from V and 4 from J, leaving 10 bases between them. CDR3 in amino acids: CAIKSGTEAFF. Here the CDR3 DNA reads TGTGCCATTAAAAGTGGCACTGAAGCTTTCTTT. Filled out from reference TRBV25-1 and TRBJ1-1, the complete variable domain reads EADIYQTPRYLVIGTGKKITLECSQTMGHDKMYWYQQDPGMELHLIHYSYGVNSTEKGDLSSESTVSRIRTEHFPLTLESARPSHTSQYLCAIKSGTEAFFGQGTRLTVV.

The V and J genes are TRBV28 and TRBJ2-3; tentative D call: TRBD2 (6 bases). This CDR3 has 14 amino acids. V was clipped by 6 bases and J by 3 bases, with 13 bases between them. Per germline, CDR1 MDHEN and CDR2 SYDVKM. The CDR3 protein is CASRGRIRTDTQYF. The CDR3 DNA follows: TGTGCCAGCAGGGGGAGGATTAGGACAGATACGCAGTATTTT. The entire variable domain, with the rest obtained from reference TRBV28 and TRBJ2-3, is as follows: DVKVTQSSRYLVKRTGEKVFLECVQDMDHENMFWYRQDPGLGLRLIYFSYDVKMKEKGDIPEGYSVSREKKERFSLILESASTNQTSMYLCASRGRIRTDTQYFGPGTRLTVL.

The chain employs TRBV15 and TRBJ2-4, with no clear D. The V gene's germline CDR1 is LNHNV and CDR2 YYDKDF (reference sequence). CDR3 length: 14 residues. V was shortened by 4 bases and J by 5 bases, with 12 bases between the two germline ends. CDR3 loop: CATSTGRNENIQYF. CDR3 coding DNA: TGTGCCACCAGCACTGGACGGAACGAAAACATTCAGTACTTC.

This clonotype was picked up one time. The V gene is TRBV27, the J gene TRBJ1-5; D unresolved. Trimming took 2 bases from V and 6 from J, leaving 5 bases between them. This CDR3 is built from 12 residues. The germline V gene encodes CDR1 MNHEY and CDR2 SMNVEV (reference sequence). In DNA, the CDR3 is TGTGCCAGCAGTTTACCAGCTCAGCCCCAGCATTTT. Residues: CASSLPAQPQHF.

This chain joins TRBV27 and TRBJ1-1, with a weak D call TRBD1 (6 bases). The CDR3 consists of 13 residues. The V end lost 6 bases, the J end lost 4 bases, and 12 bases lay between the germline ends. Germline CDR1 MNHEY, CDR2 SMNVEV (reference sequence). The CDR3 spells CASRITGSTEAFF. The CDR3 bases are TGTGCCAGCAGGATAACAGGGAGCACTGAAGCTTTCTTT.

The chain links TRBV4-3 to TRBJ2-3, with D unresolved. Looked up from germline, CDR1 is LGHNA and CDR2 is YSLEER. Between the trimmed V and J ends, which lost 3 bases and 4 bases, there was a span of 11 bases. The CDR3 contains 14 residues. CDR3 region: CASSQSVEPDTQYF. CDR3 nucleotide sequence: TGCGCCAGCAGCCAGTCGGTGGAGCCAGATACGCAGTATTTT.

CDR3 DNA: TGTGCCAGCAGCTCACAGTACTCCCTGGGGGGGGCCTTATACAATGAGCAGTTCTTC. Its translation: CASSSQYSLGGALYNEQFF. This chain links TRBV7-2 with TRBJ2-1; D possibly corresponds to TRBD2 (7 bases). Germline lookup yields CDR1 SGHTA and CDR2 FQGNSA. The CDR3 sequence is 19 residues long. The V and J ends lost 4 bases and 4 bases respectively, with 26 bases between them.

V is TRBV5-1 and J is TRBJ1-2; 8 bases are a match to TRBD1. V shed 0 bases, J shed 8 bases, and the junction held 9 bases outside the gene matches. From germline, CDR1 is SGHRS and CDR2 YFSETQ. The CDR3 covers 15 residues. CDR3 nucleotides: TGCGCCAGCAGCTTGGATGGACAGGGCTCCGACGGCTACACCTTC. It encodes CASSLDGQGSDGYTF. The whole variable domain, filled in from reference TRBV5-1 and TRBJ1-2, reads KAGVTQTPRYLIKTRGQQVTLSCSPISGHRSVSWYQQTPGQGLQFLFEYFSETQRNKGNFPGRFSGRQFSNSRSEMNVSTLELGDSALYLCASSLDGQGSDGYTFGSGTRLTVV.

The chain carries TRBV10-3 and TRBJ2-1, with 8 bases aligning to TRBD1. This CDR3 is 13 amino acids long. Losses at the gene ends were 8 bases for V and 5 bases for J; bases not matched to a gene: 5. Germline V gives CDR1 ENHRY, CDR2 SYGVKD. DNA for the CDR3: TGTGCCATCCGACAGGGGTTAGACAATGAGCAGTTCTTC. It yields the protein CAIRQGLDNEQFF.

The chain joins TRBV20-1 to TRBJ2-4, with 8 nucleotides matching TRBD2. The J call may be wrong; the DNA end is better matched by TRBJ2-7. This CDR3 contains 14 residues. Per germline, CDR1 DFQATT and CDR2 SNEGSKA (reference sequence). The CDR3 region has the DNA TGCAGTGCTAGTAACCCTAGCGGGCGCTACGAGCAGTACTTC. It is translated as CSASNPSGRYEQYF.